The subject of this entry is one TCR beta chain. Germline CDR1 and CDR2: MNHNY and SVGAGI (reference sequence). CDR3 size: 15 residues. V lost 0 bases, J lost 5 bases, and 14 bases lay in between. This sample is drawn from a study of blood T cell repertoires in COVID-19. Study-wide background: Specimens from acute and convalescent COVID-19 originated in the United States, Italy and Spain.

Only in-frame clones appear in the TCRdb table, and some are missing; sequencing was by immunoSEQ multiplex PCR. The repertoire holds under 250,000 clones, with 80% as singletons. V and J are TRBV6-6 and TRBJ2-7; no firm D call. This sequence was found in a woman aged 70-85 years with acute or convalescent COVID-19. Sequenced sample: peripheral blood. The CDR3 DNA reads as TGTGCCAGCAGTTACTCGGCCGGTGCGGTCAACGAGCAGTACTTC. It codes for CASSYSAGAVNEQYF.